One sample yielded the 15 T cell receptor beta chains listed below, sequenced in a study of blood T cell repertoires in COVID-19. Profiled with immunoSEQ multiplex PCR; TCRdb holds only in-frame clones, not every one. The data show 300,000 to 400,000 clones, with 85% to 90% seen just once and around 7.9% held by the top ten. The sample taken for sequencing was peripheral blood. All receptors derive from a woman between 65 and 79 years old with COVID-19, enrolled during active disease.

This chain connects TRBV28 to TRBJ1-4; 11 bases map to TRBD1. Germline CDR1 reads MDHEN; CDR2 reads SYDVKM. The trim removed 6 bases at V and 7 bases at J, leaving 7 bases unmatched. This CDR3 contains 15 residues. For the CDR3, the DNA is TGTGCCAGCAGGGAACCCGGGACAGGGGGTGAAAAACTGTTTTTT. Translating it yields CASREPGTGGEKLFF.

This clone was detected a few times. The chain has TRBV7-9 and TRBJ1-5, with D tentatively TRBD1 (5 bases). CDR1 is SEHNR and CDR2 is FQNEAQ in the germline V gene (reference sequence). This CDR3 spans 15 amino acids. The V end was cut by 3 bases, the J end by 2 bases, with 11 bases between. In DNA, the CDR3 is TGTGCCAGCAGCTTTGGGGCGGGGGGCAATCAGCCCCAGCATTTT. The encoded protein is CASSFGAGGNQPQHF.

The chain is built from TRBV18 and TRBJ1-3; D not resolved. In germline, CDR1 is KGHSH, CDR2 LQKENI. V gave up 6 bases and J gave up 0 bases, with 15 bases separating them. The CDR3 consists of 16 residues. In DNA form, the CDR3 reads TGTGCCAGCTCCCATGACCGGGATTTCTCTGGAAACACCATATATTTT. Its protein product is CASSHDRDFSGNTIYF.

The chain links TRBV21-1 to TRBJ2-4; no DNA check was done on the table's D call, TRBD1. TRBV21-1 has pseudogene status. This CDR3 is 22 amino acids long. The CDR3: CASSKVGEDGQGATAAKNIQYF. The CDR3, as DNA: TGTGCCAGCAGCAAAGTGGGCGAGGACGGACAGGGGGCGACGGCGGCCAAAAACATTCAGTACTTC.

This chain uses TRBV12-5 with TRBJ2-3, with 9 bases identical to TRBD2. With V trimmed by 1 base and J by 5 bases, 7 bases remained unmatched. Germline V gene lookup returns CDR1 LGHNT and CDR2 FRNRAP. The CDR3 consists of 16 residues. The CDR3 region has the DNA TGTGCTAGTGGTTTGGCAGCGGGGGGCGGGGGAGATACGCAGTATTTT. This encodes CASGLAAGGGGDTQYF.

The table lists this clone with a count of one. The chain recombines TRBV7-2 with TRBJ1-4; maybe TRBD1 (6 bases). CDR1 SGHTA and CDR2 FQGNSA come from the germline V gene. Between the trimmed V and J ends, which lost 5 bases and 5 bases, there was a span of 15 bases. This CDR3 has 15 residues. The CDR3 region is CASSQWEGGNEKLFF. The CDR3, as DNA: TGTGCCAGCAGCCAATGGGAGGGGGGCAATGAAAAACTGTTTTTT. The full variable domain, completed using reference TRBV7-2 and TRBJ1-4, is GAGVSQSPSNKVTEKGKDVELRCDPISGHTALYWYRQSLGQGLEFLIYFQGNSAPDKSGLPSDRFSAERTGGSVSTLTIQRTQQEDSAVYLCASSQWEGGNEKLFFGSGTQLSVL.

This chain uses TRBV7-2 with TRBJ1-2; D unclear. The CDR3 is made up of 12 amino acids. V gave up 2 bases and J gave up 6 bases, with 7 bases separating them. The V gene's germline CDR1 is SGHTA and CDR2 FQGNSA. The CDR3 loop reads CASSLWRDGYTF. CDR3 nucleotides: TGTGCCAGCAGCTTATGGAGGGATGGCTACACCTTC.

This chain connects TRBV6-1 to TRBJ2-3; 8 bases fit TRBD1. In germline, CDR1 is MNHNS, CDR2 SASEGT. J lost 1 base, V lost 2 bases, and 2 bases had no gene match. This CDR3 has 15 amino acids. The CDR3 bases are TGTGCCAGCAGTGAACTACAGGGGGGCACAGATACGCAGTATTTT. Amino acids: CASSELQGGTDTQYF.

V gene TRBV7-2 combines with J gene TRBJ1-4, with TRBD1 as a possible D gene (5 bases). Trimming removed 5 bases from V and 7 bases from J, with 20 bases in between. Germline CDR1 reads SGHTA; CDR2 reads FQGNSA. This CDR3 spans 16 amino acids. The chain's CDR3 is CASSQTRDVRGEKLFF. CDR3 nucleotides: TGTGCCAGCAGCCAAACGCGGGACGTGCGCGGTGAAAAACTGTTTTTT.

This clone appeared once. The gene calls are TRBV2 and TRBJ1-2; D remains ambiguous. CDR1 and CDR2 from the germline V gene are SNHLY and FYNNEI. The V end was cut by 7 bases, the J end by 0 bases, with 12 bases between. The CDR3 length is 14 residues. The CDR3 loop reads CASINSPTNYGYTF. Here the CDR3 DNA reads TGTGCCAGCATTAACAGCCCGACTAACTATGGCTACACCTTC. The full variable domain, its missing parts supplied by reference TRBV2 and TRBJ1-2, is EPEVTQTPSHQVTQMGQEVILRCVPISNHLYFYWYRQILGQKVEFLVSFYNNEISEKSEIFDDQFSVERPDGSNFTLKIRSTKLEDSAMYFCASINSPTNYGYTFGSGTRLTVV.

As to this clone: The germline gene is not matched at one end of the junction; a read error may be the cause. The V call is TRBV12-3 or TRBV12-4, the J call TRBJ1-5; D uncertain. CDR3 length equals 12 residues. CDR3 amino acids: CASSLGQRAQHF. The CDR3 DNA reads TGTGCCAGCAGCTTAGGTCAGAGGGCTCAGCATTTT.

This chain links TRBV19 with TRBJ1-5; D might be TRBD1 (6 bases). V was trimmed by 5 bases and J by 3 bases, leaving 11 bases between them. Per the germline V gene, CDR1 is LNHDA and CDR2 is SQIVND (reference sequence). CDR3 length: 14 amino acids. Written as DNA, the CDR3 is TGTGCCAGTAGTCTGGACAGACTCAATCAGCCCCAGCATTTT. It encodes CASSLDRLNQPQHF.

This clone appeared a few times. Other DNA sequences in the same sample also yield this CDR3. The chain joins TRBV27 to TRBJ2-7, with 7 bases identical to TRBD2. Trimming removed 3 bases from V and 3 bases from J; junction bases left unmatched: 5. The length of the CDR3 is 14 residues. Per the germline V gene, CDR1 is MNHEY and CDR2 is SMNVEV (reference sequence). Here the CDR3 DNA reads TGTGCCAGCAGTTTGGGGAGGGCTAGCTACGAGCAGTACTTC. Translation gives CASSLGRASYEQYF.

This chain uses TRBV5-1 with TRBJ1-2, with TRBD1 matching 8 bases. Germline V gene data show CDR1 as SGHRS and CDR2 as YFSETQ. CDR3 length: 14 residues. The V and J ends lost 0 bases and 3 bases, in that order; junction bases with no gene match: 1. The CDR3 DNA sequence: TGCGCCAGCAGCTTGGGGGGACAGGACTATGGCTACACCTTC. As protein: CASSLGGQDYGYTF.

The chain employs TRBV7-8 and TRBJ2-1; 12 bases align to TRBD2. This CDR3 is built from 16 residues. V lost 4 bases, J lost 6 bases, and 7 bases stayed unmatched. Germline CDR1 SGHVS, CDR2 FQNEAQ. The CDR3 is CASSSRLAGASNEQFF. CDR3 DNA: TGTGCCAGCAGCTCGCGACTAGCGGGGGCCTCCAATGAGCAGTTCTTC.